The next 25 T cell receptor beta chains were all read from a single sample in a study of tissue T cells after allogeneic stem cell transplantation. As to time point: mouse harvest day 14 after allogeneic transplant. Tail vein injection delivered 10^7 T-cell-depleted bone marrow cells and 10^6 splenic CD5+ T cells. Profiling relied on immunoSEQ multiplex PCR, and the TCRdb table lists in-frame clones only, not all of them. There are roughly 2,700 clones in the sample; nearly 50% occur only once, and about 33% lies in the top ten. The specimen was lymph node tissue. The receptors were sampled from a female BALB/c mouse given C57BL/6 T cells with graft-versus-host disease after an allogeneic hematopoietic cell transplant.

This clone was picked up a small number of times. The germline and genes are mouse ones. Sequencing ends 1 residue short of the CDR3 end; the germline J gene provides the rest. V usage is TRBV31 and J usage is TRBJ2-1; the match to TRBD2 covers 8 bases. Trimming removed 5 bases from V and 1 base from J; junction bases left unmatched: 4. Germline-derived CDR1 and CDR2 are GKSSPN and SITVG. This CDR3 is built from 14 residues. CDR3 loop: CAWARTGNYAEQFF. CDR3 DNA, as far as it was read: TGTGCCTGGGCCCGGACTGGGAACTATGCTGAGCAGTTC. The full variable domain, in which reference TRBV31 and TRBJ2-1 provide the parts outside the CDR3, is AQTIHQWPVAEIKAVGSPLSLGCTIKGKSSPNLYWYWQATGGTLQQLFYSITVGQVESVVQLNLSASRPKDDQFILSTEKLLLSHSGFYLCAWARTGNYAEQFFGPGTRLTVL.

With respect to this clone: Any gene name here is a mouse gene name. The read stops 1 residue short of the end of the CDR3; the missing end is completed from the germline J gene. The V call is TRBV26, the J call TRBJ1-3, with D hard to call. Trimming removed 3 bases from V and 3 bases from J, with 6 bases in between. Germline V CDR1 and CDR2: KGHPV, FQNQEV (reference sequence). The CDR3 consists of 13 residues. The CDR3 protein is CASSLVDGNTLYF. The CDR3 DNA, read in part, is TGTGCCAGCAGTCTAGTAGATGGAAATACGCTCTAT.

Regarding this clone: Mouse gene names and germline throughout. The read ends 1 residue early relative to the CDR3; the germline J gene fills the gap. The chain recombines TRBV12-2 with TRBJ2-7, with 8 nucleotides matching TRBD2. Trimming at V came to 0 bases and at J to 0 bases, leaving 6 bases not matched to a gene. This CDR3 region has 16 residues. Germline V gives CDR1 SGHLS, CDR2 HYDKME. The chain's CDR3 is CASSLELGVFSYEQYF. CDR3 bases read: TGTGCCAGCTCTCTCGAACTGGGGGTTTTCTCCTATGAACAGTAC.

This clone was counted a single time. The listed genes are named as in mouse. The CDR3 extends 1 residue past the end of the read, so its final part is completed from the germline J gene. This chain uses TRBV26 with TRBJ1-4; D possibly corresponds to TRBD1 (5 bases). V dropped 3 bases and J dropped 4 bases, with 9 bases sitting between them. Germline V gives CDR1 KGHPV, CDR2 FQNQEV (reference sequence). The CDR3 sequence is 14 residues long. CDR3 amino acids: CASSLPGDNERLFF. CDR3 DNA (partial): TGTGCCAGCAGTCTCCCGGGGGACAACGAAAGATTATTT.

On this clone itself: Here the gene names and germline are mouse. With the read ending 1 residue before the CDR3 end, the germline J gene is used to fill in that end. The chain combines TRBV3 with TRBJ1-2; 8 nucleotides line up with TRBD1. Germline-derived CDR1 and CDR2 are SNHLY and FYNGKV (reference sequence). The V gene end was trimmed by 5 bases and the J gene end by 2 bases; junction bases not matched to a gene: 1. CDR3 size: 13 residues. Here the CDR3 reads CASSRQGNSDYTF. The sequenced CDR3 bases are TGTGCCAGCAGCCGACAGGGGAACTCCGACTACACC.

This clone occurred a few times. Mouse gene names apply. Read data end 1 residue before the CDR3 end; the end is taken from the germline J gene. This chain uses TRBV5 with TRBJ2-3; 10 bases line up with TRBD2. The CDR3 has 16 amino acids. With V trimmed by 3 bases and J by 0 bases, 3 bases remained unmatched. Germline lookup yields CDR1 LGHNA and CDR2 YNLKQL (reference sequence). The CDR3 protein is CASSQLGGLSAETLYF. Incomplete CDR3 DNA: TGTGCCAGCAGCCAGCTGGGGGGGCTTAGTGCAGAAACGCTGTAT.

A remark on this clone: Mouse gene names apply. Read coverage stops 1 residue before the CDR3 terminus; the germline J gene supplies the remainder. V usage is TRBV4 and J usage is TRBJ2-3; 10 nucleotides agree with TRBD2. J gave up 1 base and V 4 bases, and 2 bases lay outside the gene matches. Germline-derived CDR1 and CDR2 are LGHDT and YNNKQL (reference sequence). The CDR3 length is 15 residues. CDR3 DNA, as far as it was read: TGTGCCAGCAGCTTCTGGGGGGGCGGTGCAGAAACGCTGTAT. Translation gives CASSFWGGGAETLY. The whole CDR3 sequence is CASSFWGGGAETLYF.

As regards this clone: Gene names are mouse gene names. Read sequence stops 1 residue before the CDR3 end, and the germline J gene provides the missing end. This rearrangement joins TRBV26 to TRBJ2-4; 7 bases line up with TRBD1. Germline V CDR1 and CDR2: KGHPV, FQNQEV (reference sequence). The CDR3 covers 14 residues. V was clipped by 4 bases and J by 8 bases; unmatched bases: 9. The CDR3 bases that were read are TGTGCCAGCAGTCCCCGGGACAGTAAAGGCACCTTGTAC. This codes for CASSPRDSKGTLY. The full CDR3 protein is CASSPRDSKGTLYF. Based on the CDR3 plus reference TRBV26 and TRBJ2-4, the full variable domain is NSKVIQTPRYLVKGQGQKAKMRCIPEKGHPVVFWYQQNKNNEFKFLINFQNQEVLQQIDMTEKRFSAECPSNSPCSLEIQSSEAGDSALYLCASSPRDSKGTLYFGAGTRLSVL.

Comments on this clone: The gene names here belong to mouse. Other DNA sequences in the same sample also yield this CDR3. CDR3 in amino acids: CASSTGTGGYEQYF. The covered CDR3 bases are TGTGCCAGCAGCACCGGGACTGGGGGTTATGAACAGTAC. The genes are TRBV19 and TRBJ2-7; 11 bases match TRBD2. The read falls 1 residue short of the CDR3 end, and the missing part is taken from the germline J gene. This CDR3 has 14 amino acids. Germline CDR1 and CDR2: FNHDT and SITEND (reference sequence). Unmatched junction bases numbered 5, after V lost 5 bases and J lost 4 bases.

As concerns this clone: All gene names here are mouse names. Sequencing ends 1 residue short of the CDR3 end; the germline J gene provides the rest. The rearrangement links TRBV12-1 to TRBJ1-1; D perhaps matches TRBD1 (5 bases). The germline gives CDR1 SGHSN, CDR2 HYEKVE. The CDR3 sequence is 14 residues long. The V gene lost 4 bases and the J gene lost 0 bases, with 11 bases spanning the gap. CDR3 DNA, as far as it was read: TGTGCCAGCTCCCCCGGGACCCCAAACACAGAAGTCTTC. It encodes CASSPGTPNTEVF. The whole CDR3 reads CASSPGTPNTEVFF.

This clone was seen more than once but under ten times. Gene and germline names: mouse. CDR3 DNA (partial): TGTGCCAGCAGCTTGACATATTCTGGAAATACGCTCTAT. Translation gives CASSLTYSGNTLY. The complete CDR3 sequence is CASSLTYSGNTLYF. The V call is TRBV4, the J call TRBJ1-3; D gene unclear. The CDR3 goes on 1 residue after the read ends, and that part is filled in from the germline J gene. Germline loops: CDR1 LGHDT, CDR2 YNNKQL (reference sequence). Trimming pared 4 bases from V and 0 bases from J, leaving 7 bases between. CDR3 length equals 14 residues. The complete variable domain, with remaining parts taken from reference TRBV4 and TRBJ1-3, reads ETAVFQTPNYHVTQVGNEVSFNCKQTLGHDTMYWYKQDSKKLLKIMFSYNNKQLIVNETVPRRFSPQSSDKAHLNLRIKSVEPEDSAVYLCASSLTYSGNTLYFGEGSRLIVV.

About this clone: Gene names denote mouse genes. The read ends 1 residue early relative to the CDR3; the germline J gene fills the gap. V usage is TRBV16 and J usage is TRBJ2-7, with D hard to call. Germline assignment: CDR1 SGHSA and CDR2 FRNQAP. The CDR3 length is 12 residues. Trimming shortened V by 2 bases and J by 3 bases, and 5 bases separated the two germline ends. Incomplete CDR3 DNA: TGTGCAAGCAGCTTAAACATCTATGAACAGTAC. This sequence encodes CASSLNIYEQY. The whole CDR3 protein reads CASSLNIYEQYF.

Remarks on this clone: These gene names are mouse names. The sequenced part of the CDR3 DNA is TGTGCCAGCAGTCTGCGGAGCTCCTATGAACAGTAC. Its translation is CASSLRSSYEQY. The CDR3 in its entirety is CASSLRSSYEQYF. The chain combines TRBV26 with TRBJ2-7, with D unclear. The CDR3 end is not reached by the read, which stops 1 residue before it; the germline J gene fills it in. V dropped 2 bases and J dropped 0 bases, with 5 bases sitting between them. The CDR3 runs 13 residues. Germline loops: CDR1 KGHPV, CDR2 FQNQEV (reference sequence).

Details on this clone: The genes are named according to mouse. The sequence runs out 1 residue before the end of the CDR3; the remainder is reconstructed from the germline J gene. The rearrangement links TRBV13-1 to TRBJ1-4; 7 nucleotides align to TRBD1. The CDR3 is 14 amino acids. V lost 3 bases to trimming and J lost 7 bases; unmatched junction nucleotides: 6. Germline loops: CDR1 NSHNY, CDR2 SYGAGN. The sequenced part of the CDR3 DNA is TGTGCCAGCAGTGCTACAGGGGCGAGCGAAAGATTATTT. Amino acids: CASSATGASERLF. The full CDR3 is CASSATGASERLFF.

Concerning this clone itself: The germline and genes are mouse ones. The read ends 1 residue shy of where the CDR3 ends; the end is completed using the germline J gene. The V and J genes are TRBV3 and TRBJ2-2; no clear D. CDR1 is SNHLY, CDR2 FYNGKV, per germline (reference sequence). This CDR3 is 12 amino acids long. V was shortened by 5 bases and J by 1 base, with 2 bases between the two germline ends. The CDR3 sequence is CASSENTGQLYF. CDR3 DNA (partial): TGTGCCAGCAGCGAAAACACCGGGCAGCTCTAC.

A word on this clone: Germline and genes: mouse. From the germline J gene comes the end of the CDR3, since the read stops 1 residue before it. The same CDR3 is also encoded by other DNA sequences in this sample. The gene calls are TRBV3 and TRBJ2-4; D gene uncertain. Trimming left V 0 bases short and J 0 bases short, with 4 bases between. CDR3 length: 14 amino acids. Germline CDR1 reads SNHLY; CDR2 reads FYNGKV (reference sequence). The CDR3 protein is CASSLAGSQNTLYF. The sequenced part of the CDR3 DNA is TGTGCCAGCAGCTTAGCCGGTAGTCAAAACACCTTGTAC.

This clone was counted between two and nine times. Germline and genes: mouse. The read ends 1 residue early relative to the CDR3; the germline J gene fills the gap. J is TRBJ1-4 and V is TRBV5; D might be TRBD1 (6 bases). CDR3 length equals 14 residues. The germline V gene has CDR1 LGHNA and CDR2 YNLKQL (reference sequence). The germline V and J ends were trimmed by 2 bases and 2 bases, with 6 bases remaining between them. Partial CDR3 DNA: TGTGCCAGCAGCCAACAGGGGTCCAACGAAAGATTATTT. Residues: CASSQQGSNERLF. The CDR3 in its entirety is CASSQQGSNERLFF.

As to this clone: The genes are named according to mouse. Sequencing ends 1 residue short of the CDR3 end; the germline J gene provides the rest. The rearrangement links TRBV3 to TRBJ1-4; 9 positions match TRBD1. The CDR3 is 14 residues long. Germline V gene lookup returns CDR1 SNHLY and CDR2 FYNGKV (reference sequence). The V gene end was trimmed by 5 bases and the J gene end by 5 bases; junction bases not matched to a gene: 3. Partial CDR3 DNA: TGTGCCAGCAGCCCCGGGACAGGGAACGAAAGATTATTT. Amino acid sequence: CASSPGTGNERLF. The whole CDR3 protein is CASSPGTGNERLFF.

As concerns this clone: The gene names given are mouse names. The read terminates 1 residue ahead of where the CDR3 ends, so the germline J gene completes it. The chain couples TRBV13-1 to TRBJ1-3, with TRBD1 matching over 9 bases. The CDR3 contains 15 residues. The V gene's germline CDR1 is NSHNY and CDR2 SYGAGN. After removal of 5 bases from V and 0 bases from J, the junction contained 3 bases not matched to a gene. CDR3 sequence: CASRTGGVSGNTLYF. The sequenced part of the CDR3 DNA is TGTGCCAGCAGGACAGGGGGGGTTTCTGGAAATACGCTCTAT.

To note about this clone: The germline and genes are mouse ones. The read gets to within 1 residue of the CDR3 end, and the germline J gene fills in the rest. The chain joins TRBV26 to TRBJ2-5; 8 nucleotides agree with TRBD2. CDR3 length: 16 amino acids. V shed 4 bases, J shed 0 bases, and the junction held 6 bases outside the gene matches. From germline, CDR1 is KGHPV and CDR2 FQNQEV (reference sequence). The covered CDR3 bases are TGTGCCAGCAGTCCCCCACTGGGGGCAAACCAAGACACCCAGTAC. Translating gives CASSPPLGANQDTQY. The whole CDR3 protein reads CASSPPLGANQDTQYF.

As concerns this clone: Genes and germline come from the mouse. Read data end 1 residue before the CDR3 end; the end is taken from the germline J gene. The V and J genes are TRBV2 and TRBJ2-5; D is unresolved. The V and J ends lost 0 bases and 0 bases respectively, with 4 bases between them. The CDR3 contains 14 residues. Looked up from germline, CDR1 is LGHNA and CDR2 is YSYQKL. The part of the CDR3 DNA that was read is TGTGCCAGCAGCCAAGACCTTAACCAAGACACCCAGTAC. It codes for CASSQDLNQDTQY. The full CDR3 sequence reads CASSQDLNQDTQYF.

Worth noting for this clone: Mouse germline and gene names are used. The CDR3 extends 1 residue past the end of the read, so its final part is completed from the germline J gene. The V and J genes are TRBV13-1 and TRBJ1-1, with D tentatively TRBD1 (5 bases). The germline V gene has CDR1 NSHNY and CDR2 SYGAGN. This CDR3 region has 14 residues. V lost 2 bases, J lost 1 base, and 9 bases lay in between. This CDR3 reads CASSDAGINTEVFF. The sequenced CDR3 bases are TGTGCCAGCAGTGACGCAGGGATAAACACAGAAGTCTTC.

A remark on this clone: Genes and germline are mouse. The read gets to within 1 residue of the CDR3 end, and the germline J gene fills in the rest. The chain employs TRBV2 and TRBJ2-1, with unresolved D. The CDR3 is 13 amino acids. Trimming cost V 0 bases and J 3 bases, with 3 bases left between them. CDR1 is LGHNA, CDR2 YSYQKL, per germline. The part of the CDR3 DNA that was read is TGTGCCAGCAGCCAAGATGGCTATGCTGAGCAGTTC. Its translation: CASSQDGYAEQF. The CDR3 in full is CASSQDGYAEQFF.

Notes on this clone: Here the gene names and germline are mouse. The CDR3 protein is CASSLGNSDYTF. The CDR3 bases that were read are TGTGCCAGCAGCTTAGGGAACTCCGACTACACC. This chain connects TRBV3 to TRBJ1-2; D gene unclear. The read ends 1 residue before the CDR3 terminus; that terminus is restored from the germline J gene. The V end lost 1 base, the J end lost 2 bases, and 2 bases lay between the germline ends. Germline CDR1 and CDR2: SNHLY and FYNGKV (reference sequence). The CDR3 loop spans 12 amino acids.

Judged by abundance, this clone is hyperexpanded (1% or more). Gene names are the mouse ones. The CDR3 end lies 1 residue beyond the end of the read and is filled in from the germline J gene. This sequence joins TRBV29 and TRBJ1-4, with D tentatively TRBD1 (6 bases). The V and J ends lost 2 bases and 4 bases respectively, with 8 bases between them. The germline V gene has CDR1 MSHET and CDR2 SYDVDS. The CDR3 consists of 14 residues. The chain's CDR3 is CASSLPGDNERLFF. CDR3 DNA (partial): TGTGCTAGCAGTTTACCAGGGGACAACGAAAGATTATTT.